These T cell receptor beta chains were read from a single sample in a study of early T cells in non-severe SARS-CoV-2 infection. TCRdb re-derived calls from the 5' RACE reads in MiXCR, one entry per CDR3 protein. Seen here are about 27,000 distinct CDR3 sequences, roughly 5.4% observed once, and the top ten hold around 1%. Material for sequencing was whole blood. These receptors were obtained from an adult who was a healthcare worker with PCR-confirmed SARS-CoV-2 infection or an uninfected control (not recorded which). Both conserved end residues are part of each CDR3. The D gene is left open where the match is weak. A clone size is listed for some rows: how often the clone was seen (once, few, many), or a class if it is expanded.

d_gene,abundance,j_gene,v_gene,CDR3aa,CDR3nt
NA,few,TRBJ2-2,TRBV7-9,CASSPPTGSGELFF,TGTGCCAGCAGCCCGCCAACAGGGTCCGGGGAGCTGTTTTTT
TRBD1,few,TRBJ2-7,TRBV18,CASSPKGQGADEQYF,TGTGCCAGCTCACCAAAGGGACAGGGGGCGGACGAGCAGTACTTC
TRBD1,few,TRBJ2-7,TRBV28,CASSFSGTGKFNEQYF,TGTGCCAGCAGTTTTTCCGGGACAGGGAAATTCAACGAGCAGTACTTC
NA,many,TRBJ2-7,TRBV27,CASSFKFSYEQYF,TGTGCCAGCAGTTTCAAGTTCTCCTACGAGCAGTACTTC
NA,many,TRBJ1-1,TRBV12-3/TRBV12-4,CASTMGPPLNAEAFF,TGTGCCAGCACCATGGGACCACCCCTTAACGCTGAAGCTTTCTTT
TRBD1,many,TRBJ1-3,TRBV20-1,CSARTGRTGNTIYF,TGCAGTGCTAGGACAGGGAGAACTGGAAACACCATATATTTT
NA,many,TRBJ1-3,TRBV5-4,CASSSQGQIKQNTIYF,TGTGCCAGCAGCTCTCAGGGGCAGATAAAGCAAAACACCATATATTTT
NA,few,TRBJ2-3,TRBV6-5,CASSTWEATDTQYF,TGTGCCAGCAGCACATGGGAGGCAACAGATACGCAGTATTTT
NA,many,TRBJ1-1,TRBV12-3/TRBV12-4,CASSFGFAEAFF,TGTGCCAGCAGTTTCGGGTTCGCTGAAGCTTTCTTT
NA,many,TRBJ2-3,TRBV18,CASSRRNTGLSDTQYF,TGTGCCAGCTCGCGACGGAACACAGGGCTTTCAGATACGCAGTATTTT
NA,many,TRBJ1-1,TRBV3-1,CASSQEDRGTAFF,TGTGCCAGCAGCCAAGAGGATAGGGGGACGGCTTTCTTT
TRBD2,many,TRBJ2-7,TRBV20-1,CSARGAIPGLAGVGYEQYF,TGCAGTGCTAGAGGGGCAATCCCGGGACTAGCGGGAGTAGGTTACGAGCAGTACTTC
TRBD2,few,TRBJ2-3,TRBV29-1,CSGRTSGREDTQYF,TGCAGCGGCAGGACTAGCGGGAGGGAGGATACGCAGTATTTT
NA,few,TRBJ1-5,TRBV20-1,CSAIRDKNQPQHF,TGCAGTGCTATCCGGGACAAAAATCAGCCCCAGCATTTT
NA,NA,TRBJ2-1,TRBV7-6,CASSPSGFSWGEQFF,TGTGCCAGCAGCCCATCAGGGTTTAGCTGGGGAGAGCAGTTCTTC
TRBD2,NA,TRBJ2-7,TRBV11-2,CASTFFTGGYEQYF,TGTGCCAGCACTTTCTTCACGGGGGGCTACGAGCAGTACTTC
NA,NA,TRBJ2-7,TRBV6-2/TRBV6-3,CASSYRGEQYF,TGTGCCAGCAGTTACAGGGGCGAGCAGTACTTC
NA,many,TRBJ1-2,TRBV11-2,CASSLFTGLPWISGYTF,TGTGCCAGCAGCTTATTTACCGGACTCCCCTGGATCTCGGGCTACACCTTC
NA,many,TRBJ2-3,TRBV5-8,CASSLGLDFRTDTQYF,TGTGCCAGCAGCTTGGGGTTAGACTTCCGCACAGATACGCAGTATTTT
NA,many,TRBJ2-3,TRBV7-2,CASSPQRAYTDTQYF,TGTGCCAGCAGCCCGCAGCGGGCTTACACAGATACGCAGTATTTT
NA,NA,TRBJ2-7,TRBV7-9,CASSLAGNPYEQYF,TGTGCCAGCAGCTTAGCAGGGAATCCTTACGAGCAGTACTTC
TRBD1,few,TRBJ1-2,TRBV7-2,CASSTGTGGVYGYTF,TGTGCCAGCAGCACCGGGACAGGGGGCGTCTATGGCTACACCTTC
TRBD2,few,TRBJ2-1,TRBV20-1,CSATDGTSGNYNEQFF,TGCAGTGCTACCGACGGGACTAGCGGGAACTACAATGAGCAGTTCTTC
NA,NA,TRBJ2-5,TRBV20-1,CSAREPGTQETQYF,TGCAGTGCTAGAGAGCCGGGGACCCAAGAGACCCAGTACTTC
NA,NA,TRBJ2-7,TRBV20-1,CSAREGRGTSYEQYF,TGCAGTGCTAGAGAGGGCAGGGGAACATCCTACGAGCAGTACTTC
TRBD2,many,TRBJ2-2,TRBV4-3,CASSQESWTYRDSREAGELFF,TGCGCCAGCAGCCAAGAGTCCTGGACCTACCGGGACTCGCGGGAGGCCGGGGAGCTGTTTTTT
NA,many,TRBJ1-5,TRBV12-3/TRBV12-4,CASTRQNQPQHF,TGTGCCAGCACGAGGCAAAATCAGCCCCAGCATTTT
NA,NA,TRBJ1-4,TRBV7-2,CASSLGGSVNEKLFF,TGTGCCAGCAGCTTAGGAGGAAGTGTTAATGAAAAACTGTTTTTT
NA,many,TRBJ2-2,TRBV7-9,CASSLEVGELFF,TGTGCCAGCAGCTTAGAAGTCGGGGAGCTGTTTTTT
TRBD1,NA,TRBJ2-4,TRBV9,CASSAEGQGAKNIQYF,TGTGCCAGCAGCGCAGAAGGACAGGGGGCCAAAAACATTCAGTACTTC
NA,many,TRBJ2-7,TRBV25-1,CASSDRYYEQYF,TGTGCCAGCAGTGACCGGTACTACGAGCAGTACTTC
NA,few,TRBJ2-5,TRBV30,CASGGGLQETQYF,TGTGCCTCTGGAGGGGGACTACAAGAGACCCAGTACTTC
NA,many,TRBJ2-2,TRBV5-1,CASSLELRGSDTGELFF,TGCGCCAGCAGCTTGGAGCTCCGGGGATCGGACACCGGGGAGCTGTTTTTT
TRBD2,few,TRBJ2-1,TRBV6-2/TRBV6-3,CASSISLEREWYEQFF,TGTGCCAGCAGTATCTCCCTGGAGCGGGAGTGGTATGAGCAGTTCTTC
NA,few,TRBJ1-6,TRBV7-2,CASSLVVGGNNSPLHF,TGTGCCAGCAGCTTAGTTGTGGGTGGTAATAATTCACCCCTCCACTTT
NA,many,TRBJ2-6,TRBV9,CASSDDYSGANVLTF,TGTGCCAGCAGCGATGACTACTCTGGGGCCAACGTCCTGACTTTC
NA,few,TRBJ1-2,TRBV19,CASSSQTVYGYTF,TGTGCCAGTAGTTCCCAGACAGTCTATGGCTACACCTTC
NA,many,TRBJ1-1,TRBV29-1,CSAHGQLNTEAFF,TGCAGCGCCCATGGGCAGTTGAACACTGAAGCTTTCTTT
TRBD2,many,TRBJ2-5,TRBV27,CASSPIRSGGAEETQYF,TGTGCCAGCAGTCCCATCAGAAGCGGGGGGGCCGAGGAGACCCAGTACTTC
TRBD1,NA,TRBJ1-5,TRBV5-5,CASSPTGGIGQPQHF,TGTGCCAGCAGCCCAACAGGGGGTATTGGCCAGCCCCAGCATTTT
NA,few,TRBJ2-2,TRBV12-3/TRBV12-4,CASATSPRATNTGELFF,TGTGCCAGCGCAACATCCCCCCGGGCTACGAACACCGGGGAGCTGTTTTTT
NA,NA,TRBJ1-3,TRBV20-1,CSARLPRSGNTIYF,TGCAGTGCTAGGTTGCCGCGTTCGGGAAACACCATATATTTT
NA,few,TRBJ2-7,TRBV6-5,CASSYSGEQYF,TGTGCCAGCAGTTACTCCGGCGAGCAGTACTTC
TRBD1,few,TRBJ1-5,TRBV6-1,CASSEVGQGGRRPQHF,TGTGCCAGCAGTGAAGTGGGACAGGGGGGAAGGAGGCCCCAGCATTTT
TRBD2,NA,TRBJ2-2,TRBV4-1,CASSQATAGAGGELFF,TGCGCCAGCAGCCAAGCTACGGCGGGAGCCGGTGGGGAGCTGTTTTTT
NA,few,TRBJ1-6,TRBV6-2/TRBV6-3,CASSPDRNLYNSPLHF,TGTGCCAGCAGTCCCGACAGAAATCTTTATAATTCACCCCTCCACTTT
NA,few,TRBJ2-2,TRBV28,CASSLTDTGELFF,TGTGCCAGCAGTCTAACGGACACCGGGGAGCTGTTTTTT
NA,many,TRBJ1-1,TRBV5-4,CASSWRTGAEAFF,TGTGCCAGCAGCTGGAGGACGGGAGCTGAAGCTTTCTTT
NA,many,TRBJ2-7,TRBV6-5,CASSYGNSYEQYF,TGTGCCAGCAGTTACGGAAACTCCTACGAGCAGTACTTC
TRBD1,many,TRBJ2-2,TRBV7-6,CASSFLDRVGGELFF,TGTGCCAGCAGCTTCTTGGACAGGGTTGGCGGGGAGCTGTTTTTT
NA,few,TRBJ1-5,TRBV6-2/TRBV6-3,CASSPDSSNQPQHF,TGTGCCAGCAGTCCCGACAGCAGCAATCAGCCCCAGCATTTT
TRBD1,NA,TRBJ1-6,TRBV7-2,CASSEDRASPLHF,TGTGCCAGCAGCGAGGACAGGGCTTCACCCCTCCACTTT
TRBD1,NA,TRBJ1-1,TRBV7-2,CASSPRDREGEGRTLKAEAFF,TGTGCCAGCAGCCCGAGGGACAGGGAAGGGGAAGGGCGAACATTAAAGGCTGAAGCTTTCTTT
NA,many,TRBJ1-6,TRBV27,CASSLWNLGNSPLHF,TGTGCCAGCAGTTTATGGAACCTGGGAAATTCACCCCTCCACTTT
NA,many,TRBJ2-5,TRBV27,CASSLSSEFQETQYF,TGTGCCAGCAGTTTAAGTAGTGAGTTCCAAGAGACCCAGTACTTC
NA,many,TRBJ2-7,TRBV29-1,CSVEDRAGSYEQYF,TGCAGCGTTGAAGATAGGGCGGGAAGCTACGAGCAGTACTTC
TRBD1,NA,TRBJ2-1,TRBV7-6,CASSSAETGVYEQFF,TGTGCCAGCAGCTCCGCCGAGACAGGGGTATATGAGCAGTTCTTC
NA,many,TRBJ1-1,TRBV27,CASSLWAGRGTEAFF,TGTGCCAGCAGTTTATGGGCAGGGCGGGGCACTGAAGCTTTCTTT
TRBD1,many,TRBJ1-2,TRBV27,CASSGQPYYGYTF,TGTGCCAGTTCGGGACAGCCCTACTATGGCTACACCTTC
TRBD2,many,TRBJ2-5,TRBV7-8,CASSSYPRGQETQYF,TGTGCCAGCAGCTCCTACCCGCGGGGGCAAGAGACCCAGTACTTC